A selection of T cell receptor beta chains follows, all from one sample in a study of Graves' ophthalmopathy and Graves' hyperthyroidism. TCRdb reanalysed the multiplex PCR reads using MiXCR and keeps one entry per CDR3 protein. The table shows approximately 1.2 million distinct CDR3 sequences, with about 40% occurring only once. Sequencing used peripheral blood or thyroid tissue (not recorded which). The origin of the receptors is an adult man with Graves' hyperthyroidism. Both conserved end residues are part of each CDR3. Fields, in order: V gene, CDR3 length, CDR3 protein.

>TRBV9|14
CASSVRGTTGGYTF
>TRBV5-8|16
CASNPRGGRNTYEQYF
>TRBV29-1|14
CSVEGAGGAYEQYF
>TRBV2|14
CASSAQPGTGAEHF
>TRBV7-2|15
CASSLKAGGRETQYF
>TRBV4-3|13
CASSQVVGTEAFF
>TRBV20-1|14
CSATGTSATYEQYF
>TRBV11-2|17
CASSAGTPSGITYEQYF
>TRBV2|14
CASSDHTGNQPQHF
>TRBV7-9|13
CASSQAPGAEAFF
>TRBV6-5|13
CASRKGGDYGYTF
>TRBV19|19
CASSVPPTSGRGNTGELFF
>TRBV6-2/TRBV6-3|13
CASGPTGNTEAFF
>TRBV20-1|12
CSSGQGLHGYTF
>TRBV7-9|16
CASSGSQAGINEKLFF
>TRBV19|13
CASSTDRDNVLTF
>TRBV29-1|14
CSVAGSGSGNTIYF
>TRBV7-9|13
CASSRVPRGEQYF
>TRBV29-1|12
CSARHSIAEAFF
>TRBV15|13
CATSSQHGLEQYF
>TRBV9|16
CASSPQGRMNTGELFF
>TRBV10-3|16
CASSRPPAERQETQYF
>TRBV19|15
CASSIDLGGDAEAFF
>TRBV9|14
CASGVAEMNTEAFF
>TRBV7-9|14
CASIKAGGSYGYTF
>TRBV13|16
CASSSAVTGFFGEAFF
>TRBV10-3|15
CAISAAGSGANVLTF
>TRBV2|14
CASSPREGAETQYF
>TRBV29-1|14
CSGRGLGSQETQYF